The rows below give T cell receptor beta chains drawn from one sample of a study of blood T cells in healthy people across ages. TCRdb used MiXCR to reprocess the 5' RACE reads, holding one entry per CDR3 protein. The table includes hundreds of thousands of distinct CDR3 sequences, about 30% detected once. What was sequenced was blood. Every receptor here comes from a woman aged 80 or over in good health. Both conserved end residues are part of each CDR3.

v_call	cdr3_aa
TRBV12-3/TRBV12-4	CASSLRVLGTGGSDTQYF
TRBV10-3	CATQGGGPIYGYTF
TRBV7-2	CASSRRTGGAFF
TRBV5-1	CASSMDRVKETQYF
TRBV7-9	CASSFGPQGEDTF
TRBV7-9	CASSLGGQGNYGYTF
TRBV7-9	CASSRPLDRDYNEQFF
TRBV6-2/TRBV6-3	CASGPNPVLAESSYNEQFF
TRBV14	CASSQDLSRGNYGYTF
TRBV30	CAWSVVQGGQEQYF
TRBV12-3/TRBV12-4	CANAGVTTGELFF
TRBV6-1	CASSPSWYDRGAHNEQFF